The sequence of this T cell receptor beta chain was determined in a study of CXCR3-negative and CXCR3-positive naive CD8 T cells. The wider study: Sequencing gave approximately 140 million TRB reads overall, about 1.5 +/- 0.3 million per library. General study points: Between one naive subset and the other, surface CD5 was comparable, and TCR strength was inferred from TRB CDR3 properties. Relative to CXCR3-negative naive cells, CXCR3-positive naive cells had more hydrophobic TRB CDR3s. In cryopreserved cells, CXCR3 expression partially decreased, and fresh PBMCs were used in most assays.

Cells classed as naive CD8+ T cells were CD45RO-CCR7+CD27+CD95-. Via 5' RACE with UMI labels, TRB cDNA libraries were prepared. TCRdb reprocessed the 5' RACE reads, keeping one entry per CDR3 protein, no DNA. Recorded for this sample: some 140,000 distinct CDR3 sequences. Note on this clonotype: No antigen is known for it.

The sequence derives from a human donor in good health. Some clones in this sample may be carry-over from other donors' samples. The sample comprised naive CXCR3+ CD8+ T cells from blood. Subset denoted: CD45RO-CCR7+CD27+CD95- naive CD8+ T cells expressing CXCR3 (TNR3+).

This CDR3 is CSVDGGGTEAFF. The chain carries TRBV29-1 and TRBJ1-1. The length of the CDR3 is 12 residues. Looked up from germline, CDR1 is SQVTM and CDR2 is ANQGSEA. Full variable domain (outside the CDR3, taken from reference TRBV29-1 and TRBJ1-1): SAVISQKPSRDICQRGTSLTIQCQVDSQVTMMFWYRQQPGQSLTLIATANQGSEATYESGFVIDKFPISRPNLTFSTLTVSNMSPEDSSIYLCSVDGGGTEAFFGQGTRLTVV.